These T cell receptor beta chains were read from a single sample in a study of early T cells in non-severe SARS-CoV-2 infection. A single record per CDR3 protein comes from TCRdb applying MiXCR to the 5' RACE reads. The top ten hold roughly an eighth of the sample, which has about 44,000 distinct CDR3 sequences, approximately 6.1% seen once. Sequencing was carried out using whole blood. The receptors come from an adult who was a healthcare worker with PCR-confirmed SARS-CoV-2 infection or an uninfected control (not recorded which). Both conserved end residues are part of each CDR3. D genes are given only for firm matches. A row's size may be missing; if present it is once, few, many or a size class.

TRBV28	.	TRBJ2-2	many	TGTGCCAGCAGGTCAGCGGGCGGGGAGCTGTTTTTT	CASRSAGGELFF
TRBV3-1	.	TRBJ2-7	many	TGTGCCAGCAGCCCCGGACCTGTTTCTACCCTGTCGAACTACGAGCAGTACTTC	CASSPGPVSTLSNYEQYF
TRBV3-1	TRBD1	TRBJ2-7	many	TGTGCCAGCAGACGGGACAGGGCTGCCTACGAGCAGTACTTC	CASRRDRAAYEQYF
TRBV5-1	.	TRBJ1-1	many	TGCGCCAGCAGCTTGGAGGCTGAAGCTTTCTTT	CASSLEAEAFF
TRBV2	TRBD2	TRBJ2-7	few	TGTGCCAGCATCGGGCTAGCGGGACCCTTTGAGCAGTACTTC	CASIGLAGPFEQYF
TRBV5-5	.	TRBJ1-4	many	TGTGCCAGCAGCGCGAGGGGTAGCACTAATGAAAAACTGTTTTTT	CASSARGSTNEKLFF
TRBV30	.	TRBJ1-4	.	TGTGCCGGTTTGACAGGTCCGGATGAAAAACTGTTTTTT	CAGLTGPDEKLFF
TRBV29-1	.	TRBJ2-7	.	TGCAGCGTTTCGAGCACCTCCGCTGAGCAGTACTTC	CSVSSTSAEQYF
TRBV12-3/TRBV12-4	TRBD1	TRBJ1-5	many	TGTGCCAGCAGTCCCCCTGGACAGGGAAGCAATCAGCCCCAGCATTTT	CASSPPGQGSNQPQHF
TRBV28	.	TRBJ2-5	many	TGTGCCAGCACCGACCTAACGGGGGTAGAGACCCAGTACTTC	CASTDLTGVETQYF
TRBV5-4	TRBD1	TRBJ2-5	many	TGTGCCAGCAGCAAACAGGACAGGGAAGAGACCCAGTACTTC	CASSKQDREETQYF
TRBV18	.	TRBJ1-2	few	TGTGCCAGCTCACCCGTCAGGGAGGGTGGCTACACCTTC	CASSPVREGGYTF
TRBV12-3/TRBV12-4	.	TRBJ2-3	many	TGTGCCAGCAGTTTTGATCGCAATACGCAGTATTTT	CASSFDRNTQYF
TRBV3-1	.	TRBJ1-4	many	TGTGCCAGCAGCCAGGGTGTGAATGAAAAACTGTTTTTT	CASSQGVNEKLFF
TRBV28	.	TRBJ1-2	once	TGTGCCAGCAGTTTACAAGCCCGAACAGTTGATGGCTACACCTTC	CASSLQARTVDGYTF
TRBV12-3/TRBV12-4	TRBD1	TRBJ1-2	many	TGTGCCAGCAGTCGCAGGGGGTACTATGGCTACACCTTC	CASSRRGYYGYTF
TRBV20-1	.	TRBJ2-3	many	TGCAGTGCTAGTCTGGGGGGGGGGCCTTCCTCACAAGGCGCAGATACGCAGTATTTT	CSASLGGGPSSQGADTQYF
TRBV29-1	.	TRBJ1-1	.	TGCAGCGTTGAAGATAGACGGGGGCCAGAGCTTGAAGCTTTCTTT	CSVEDRRGPELEAFF
TRBV28	TRBD2	TRBJ2-3	.	TGTGCCAGCAGTTTGACTAGCCCTAGGGATACGCAGTATTTT	CASSLTSPRDTQYF
TRBV12-3/TRBV12-4	.	TRBJ1-2	many	TGTGCCAGCAGTTTAAGGAGTTATGGCTACACCTTC	CASSLRSYGYTF
TRBV7-6	.	TRBJ2-2	.	TGTGCCAGCAGCGCGCCGGACACCACCGGGGAGCTGTTTTTT	CASSAPDTTGELFF
TRBV5-4	.	TRBJ2-7	many	TGTGCCAGCAGCCCCAAGTCGGGGGACGAGCAGTACTTC	CASSPKSGDEQYF
TRBV7-6	TRBD2	TRBJ2-5	many	TGTGCCAGCACCCTAGGACTAGCGGGGGACCAAGAGACCCAGTACTTC	CASTLGLAGDQETQYF
TRBV6-1	.	TRBJ1-3	many	TGTGCCAGCAGCCCCGGATCCCTCTCTGGAAACACCATATATTTT	CASSPGSLSGNTIYF
TRBV27	TRBD2	TRBJ2-7	many	TGTGCCAGCAGTTTATTAGCGGGGGGGCCCGAAAGTTCCTACGAGCAGTACTTC	CASSLLAGGPESSYEQYF